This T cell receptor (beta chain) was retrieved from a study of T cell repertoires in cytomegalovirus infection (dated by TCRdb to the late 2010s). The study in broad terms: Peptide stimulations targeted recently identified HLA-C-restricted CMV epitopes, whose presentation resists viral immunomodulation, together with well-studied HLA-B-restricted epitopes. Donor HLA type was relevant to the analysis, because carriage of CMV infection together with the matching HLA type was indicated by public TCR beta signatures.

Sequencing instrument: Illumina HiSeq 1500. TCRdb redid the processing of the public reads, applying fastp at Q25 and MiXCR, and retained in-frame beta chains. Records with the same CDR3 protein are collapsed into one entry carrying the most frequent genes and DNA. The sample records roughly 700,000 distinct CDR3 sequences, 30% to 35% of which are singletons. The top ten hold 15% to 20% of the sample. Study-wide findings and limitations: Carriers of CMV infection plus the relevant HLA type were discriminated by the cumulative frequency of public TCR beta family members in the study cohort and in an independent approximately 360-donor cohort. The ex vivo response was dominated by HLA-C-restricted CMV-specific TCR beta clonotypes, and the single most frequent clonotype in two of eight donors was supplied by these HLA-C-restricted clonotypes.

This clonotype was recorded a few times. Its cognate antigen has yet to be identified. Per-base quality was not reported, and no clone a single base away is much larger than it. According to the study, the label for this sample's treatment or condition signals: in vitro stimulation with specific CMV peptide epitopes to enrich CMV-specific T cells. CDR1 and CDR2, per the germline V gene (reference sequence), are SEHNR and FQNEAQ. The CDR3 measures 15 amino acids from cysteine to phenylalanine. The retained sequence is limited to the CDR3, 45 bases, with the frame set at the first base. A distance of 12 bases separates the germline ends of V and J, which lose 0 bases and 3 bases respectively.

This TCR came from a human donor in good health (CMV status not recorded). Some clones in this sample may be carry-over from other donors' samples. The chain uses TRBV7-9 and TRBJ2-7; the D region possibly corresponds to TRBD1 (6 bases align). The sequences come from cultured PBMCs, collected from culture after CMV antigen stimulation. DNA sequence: TGTGCCAGCAGCTTAGCACAGGGACCCTACTACGAGCAGTACTTC. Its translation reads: CASSLAQGPYYEQYF.